Listed here are 16 T cell receptor beta chains from one sample, sequenced in a study of beta chain features in type 1 diabetes. Overall study findings and caveats: All four CD4+ subsets from Type 1 diabetes patients carried moderately but significantly shorter TCRB CDR3s.

These TCRs' antigens remain unknown. The study reverse transcribed the entire isolated RNA, so it sequenced expressed TCRB transcripts. Clones were read by immunoSEQ multiplex PCR, and TCRdb kept only the in-frame ones, dropping some. In the table there are a few hundred thousand clones, around 12% of which are singletons. Material for sequencing was naive CD4+ T cells from blood. The receptors derive from a woman aged 18-29 years with type 1 diabetes.

This clone showed up just a few times. V and J are TRBV2 and TRBJ2-3, with 8 nucleotides matching TRBD1. This CDR3 spans 15 amino acids. The germline V gene has CDR1 SNHLY and CDR2 FYNNEI. Losses at the gene ends were 4 bases for V and 2 bases for J; bases not matched to a gene: 5. The CDR3 sequence: CASSVQGAITDTQYF. CDR3 bases: TGTGCCAGCAGTGTTCAGGGGGCAATCACAGATACGCAGTATTTT.

J is TRBJ2-1 and V is TRBV27; 9 positions agree with TRBD1. CDR1 and CDR2 from the germline V gene are MNHEY and SMNVEV (reference sequence). The CDR3 contains 15 residues. J was trimmed by 7 bases and V by 8 bases; bases with no gene match: 12. CDR3 bases: TGTGCCAGCTATAAGCCGGGACAGGGTCTGAATGAGCAGTTCTTC. As protein: CASYKPGQGLNEQFF.

The CDR3 region is CASSQGPARGQPQHF. The CDR3 DNA sequence: TGCGCCAGCAGCCAAGGTCCGGCTCGCGGACAGCCCCAGCATTTT. The rearrangement uses TRBV4-1 and TRBJ1-5; D is unresolved. This CDR3 is 15 amino acids long. Germline-derived CDR1 and CDR2 are MGHRA and YSYEKL. V lost 1 base, J lost 7 bases, and 14 bases lay in between.

This clone was observed a handful of times. The rearrangement joins TRBV7-2 to TRBJ1-5; 9 bases line up with TRBD1. CDR3 size: 15 residues. The germline V gene encodes CDR1 SGHTA and CDR2 FQGNSA. The V gene end was trimmed by 1 base and the J gene end by 5 bases; junction bases not matched to a gene: 3. The CDR3 DNA reads TGTGCCAGCAGCTTAGAGGGACAGGGCCATCAGCCCCAGCATTTT. It encodes CASSLEGQGHQPQHF.

The chain is built from TRBV30 and TRBJ2-5; 14 bases agree with TRBD2. The V gene end was trimmed by 6 bases and the J gene end by 6 bases; junction bases not matched to a gene: 6. Per germline, CDR1 GTSNPN and CDR2 SVGIG (reference sequence). The CDR3 length is 14 residues. CDR3 amino acids: CACYGTSGRKTQYF. The CDR3, as DNA: TGTGCCTGCTACGGGACTAGCGGGAGAAAGACCCAGTACTTC.

This clone was seen a few times. CDR3 in amino acids: CASRRGQDWYQETQYF. In DNA form, the CDR3 reads TGCGCCAGCAGACGGGGACAGGACTGGTACCAAGAGACCCAGTACTTC. The chain recombines TRBV5-1 with TRBJ2-5; 8 nucleotides match TRBD1. The J segment lost 0 bases and the V segment lost 5 bases, leaving 9 bases of the junction unmatched. Looked up from germline, CDR1 is SGHRS and CDR2 is YFSETQ. The CDR3 length is 16 residues.

In its sample, this clone was seen once. V is TRBV6-6 and J is TRBJ2-7; 10 bases fit TRBD2. After removal of 6 bases from V and 2 bases from J, the junction contained 7 bases not matched to a gene. The CDR3 consists of 15 residues. Germline V gene sequence: CDR1 MNHNY, CDR2 SVGAGI (reference sequence). The CDR3 is CASSEGLAVTYEQYF. CDR3 DNA sequence: TGTGCCAGCAGCGAAGGACTAGCGGTGACCTACGAGCAGTACTTC.

This clone was detected a few times. The CDR3 nucleotides are TGTGCCACTGCCGCAGCCTACAATGAGCAGTTCTTC. Residues: CATAAAYNEQFF. V and J are TRBV10-3 and TRBJ2-1; D is unresolved. Germline CDR1 and CDR2: ENHRY and SYGVKD. V was clipped by 10 bases and J by 2 bases, with 9 bases between them. The CDR3 has 12 amino acids.

This clone was detected a few times. The genes are TRBV19 and TRBJ2-1, with D possibly being TRBD1 (5 bases). The CDR3 is 12 residues long. Trimming cost V 1 base and J 10 bases, with 8 bases left between them. Germline-derived CDR1 and CDR2 are LNHDA and SQIVND (reference sequence). The CDR3: CASSIAPGEQFF. DNA for the CDR3: TGTGCCAGTAGTATAGCCCCAGGGGAGCAGTTCTTC.

This rearrangement joins TRBV27 to TRBJ2-7; D is perhaps TRBD1 (6 bases). Trimming pared 6 bases from V and 7 bases from J, leaving 16 bases between. CDR1 MNHEY and CDR2 SMNVEV come from the germline V gene (reference sequence). The length of the CDR3 is 13 residues. The CDR3 loop is CASRRDTRGEQYF. The CDR3 nucleotides are TGTGCCAGCAGACGCGATACAAGGGGGGAGCAGTACTTC.

This rearrangement joins TRBV7-2 to TRBJ2-5; 10 bases fit TRBD2. CDR1 and CDR2 from the germline V gene are SGHTA and FQGNSA. The ends lost 5 bases at V and 8 bases at J; junction bases unmatched: 14. The CDR3 is made up of 16 amino acids. The CDR3 DNA reads as TGTGCCAGCAGCCAAAAGCGGGGGGGGGCCCCGGGAACCCAGTACTTC. It is translated as CASSQKRGGAPGTQYF.

A few counts support this clone. The rearrangement uses TRBV28 and TRBJ2-1; D may be TRBD2 (5 bases). The CDR3 length is 12 residues. Germline V gene sequence: CDR1 MDHEN, CDR2 SYDVKM. V shed 2 bases and J shed 9 bases, with 8 bases lying between them. This CDR3 is CASSLTRSEQFF. In DNA, the CDR3 is TGTGCCAGCAGTTTAACTAGGAGTGAGCAGTTCTTC.

Note on this clone: This sample also contains other DNA sequences that code for the same CDR3. This chain joins TRBV13 and TRBJ2-7; D not resolved. Germline lookup yields CDR1 PRHDT and CDR2 FYEKMQ (reference sequence). The length of the CDR3 is 13 residues. The V end was cut by 0 bases, the J end by 2 bases, with 5 bases between. The CDR3, as DNA: TGTGCCAGCAGCTTAGGACAAACCTACGAGCAGTACTTC. It is translated as CASSLGQTYEQYF. Supplemented by reference TRBV13 and TRBJ2-7, the full variable domain reads AAGVIQSPRHLIKEKRETATLKCYPIPRHDTVYWYQQGPGQDPQFLISFYEKMQSDKGSIPDRFSAQQFSDYHSELNMSSLELGDSALYFCASSLGQTYEQYFGPGTRLTVT.

V is TRBV25-1 and J is TRBJ1-1, with 10 nucleotides matching TRBD1. Germline V lookup: CDR1 MGHDK, CDR2 SYGVNS. Trimming took 3 bases from V and 6 from J; bases not matched to a gene: 7. CDR3 length: 15 amino acids. Written as DNA, the CDR3 is TGTGCCAGCAGTGATTGGACAGGGGGGACAGCTGAAGCTTTCTTT. Translating gives CASSDWTGGTAEAFF.

This clone was detected a few times. The chain is built from TRBV29-1 and TRBJ2-1, with 12 positions matching TRBD2. CDR1 and CDR2 (germline): SQVTM, ANQGSEA. This CDR3 region has 15 residues. The V segment lost 4 bases and the J segment 7 bases; nucleotides outside the gene matches: 8. In nucleotides, the CDR3 is TGCAGCGTTGCCCTAGCGGGGGGGCCGGGAAATGAGCAGTTCTTC. Its protein product is CSVALAGGPGNEQFF.

The rearrangement uses TRBV5-6 and TRBJ1-6; D gene unclear. Germline V lookup: CDR1 SGHDT, CDR2 YYEEEE. CDR3 length: 11 amino acids. The V and J ends lost 2 bases and 13 bases respectively, with 7 bases between them. The CDR3 loop is CASSFRGPLHF. CDR3 bases: TGTGCCAGCAGCTTTAGAGGGCCCCTCCACTTT. Complete variable domain (other parts from reference TRBV5-6 and TRBJ1-6): DAGVTQSPTHLIKTRGQQVTLRCSPKSGHDTVSWYQQALGQGPQFIFQYYEEEERQRGNFPDRFSGHQFPNYSSELNVNALLLGDSALYLCASSFRGPLHFGNGTRLTVT.